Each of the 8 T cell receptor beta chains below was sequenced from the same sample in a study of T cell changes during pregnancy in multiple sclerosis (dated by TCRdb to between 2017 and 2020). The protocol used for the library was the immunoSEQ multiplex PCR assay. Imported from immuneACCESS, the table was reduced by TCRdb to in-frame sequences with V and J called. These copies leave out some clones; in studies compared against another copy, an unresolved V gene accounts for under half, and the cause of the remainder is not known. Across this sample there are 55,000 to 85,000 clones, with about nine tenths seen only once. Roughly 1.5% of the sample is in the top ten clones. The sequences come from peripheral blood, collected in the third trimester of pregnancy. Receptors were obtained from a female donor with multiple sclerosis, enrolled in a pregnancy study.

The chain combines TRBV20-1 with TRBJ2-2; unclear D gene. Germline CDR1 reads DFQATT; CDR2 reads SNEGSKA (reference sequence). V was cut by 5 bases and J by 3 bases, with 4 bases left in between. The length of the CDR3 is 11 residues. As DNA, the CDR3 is TGCAGTGCTCCAGACACCGGGGAGCTGTTTTTT. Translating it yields CSAPDTGELFF.

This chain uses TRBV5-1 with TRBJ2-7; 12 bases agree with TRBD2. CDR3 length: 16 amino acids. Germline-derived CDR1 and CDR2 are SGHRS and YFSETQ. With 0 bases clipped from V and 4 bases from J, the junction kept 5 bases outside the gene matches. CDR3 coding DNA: TGCGCCAGCAGCTTGGGGGCTAGCGGGGGGGCTTACGAGCAGTACTTC. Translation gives CASSLGASGGAYEQYF.

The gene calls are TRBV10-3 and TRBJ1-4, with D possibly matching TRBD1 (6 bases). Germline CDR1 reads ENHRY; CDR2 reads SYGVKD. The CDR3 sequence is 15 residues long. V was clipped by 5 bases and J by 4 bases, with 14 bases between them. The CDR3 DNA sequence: TGTGCCATCAGTTTCGAAACAGGGATTAATGAAAAACTGTTTTTT. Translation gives CAISFETGINEKLFF.

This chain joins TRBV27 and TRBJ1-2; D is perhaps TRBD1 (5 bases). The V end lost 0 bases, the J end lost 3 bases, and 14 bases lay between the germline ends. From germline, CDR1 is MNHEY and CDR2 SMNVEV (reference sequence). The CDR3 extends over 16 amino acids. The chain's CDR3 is CASSLSIGASYYGYTF. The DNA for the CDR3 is TGTGCCAGCAGTTTATCTATTGGGGCCTCCTACTATGGCTACACCTTC.

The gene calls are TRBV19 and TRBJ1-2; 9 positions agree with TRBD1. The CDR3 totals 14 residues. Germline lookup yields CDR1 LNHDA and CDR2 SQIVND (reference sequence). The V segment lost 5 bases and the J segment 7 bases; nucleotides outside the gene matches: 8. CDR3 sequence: CASSVDRGSRGYTF. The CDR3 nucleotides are TGTGCCAGTAGTGTGGACAGGGGAAGCCGTGGCTACACCTTC. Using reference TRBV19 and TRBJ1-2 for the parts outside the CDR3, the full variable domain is DGGITQSPKYLFRKEGQNVTLSCEQNLNHDAMYWYRQDPGQGLRLIYYSQIVNDFQKGDIAEGYSVSREKKESFPLTVTSAQKNPTAFYLCASSVDRGSRGYTFGSGTRLTVV.

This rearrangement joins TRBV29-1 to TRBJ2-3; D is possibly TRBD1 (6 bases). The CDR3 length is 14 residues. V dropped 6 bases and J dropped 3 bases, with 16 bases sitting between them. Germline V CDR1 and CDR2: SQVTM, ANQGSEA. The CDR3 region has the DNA TGCAGCGTCCTCAGGGGCTGGGCAACAGATACGCAGTATTTT. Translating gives CSVLRGWATDTQYF.

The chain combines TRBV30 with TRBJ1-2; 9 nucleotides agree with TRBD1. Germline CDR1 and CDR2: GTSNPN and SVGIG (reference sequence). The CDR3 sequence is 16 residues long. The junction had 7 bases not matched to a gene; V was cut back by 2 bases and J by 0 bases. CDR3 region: CAWSRDRGRANYGYTF. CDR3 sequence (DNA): TGTGCCTGGAGTCGCGACAGGGGGAGAGCTAACTATGGCTACACCTTC.

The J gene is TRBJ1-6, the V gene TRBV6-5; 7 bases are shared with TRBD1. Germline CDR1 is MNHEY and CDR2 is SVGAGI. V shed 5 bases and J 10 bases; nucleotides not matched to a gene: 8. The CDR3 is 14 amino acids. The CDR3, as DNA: TGTGCCAGCAGTAGACAGGGCCAGGGATCACCCCTCCACTTT. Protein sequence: CASSRQGQGSPLHF.